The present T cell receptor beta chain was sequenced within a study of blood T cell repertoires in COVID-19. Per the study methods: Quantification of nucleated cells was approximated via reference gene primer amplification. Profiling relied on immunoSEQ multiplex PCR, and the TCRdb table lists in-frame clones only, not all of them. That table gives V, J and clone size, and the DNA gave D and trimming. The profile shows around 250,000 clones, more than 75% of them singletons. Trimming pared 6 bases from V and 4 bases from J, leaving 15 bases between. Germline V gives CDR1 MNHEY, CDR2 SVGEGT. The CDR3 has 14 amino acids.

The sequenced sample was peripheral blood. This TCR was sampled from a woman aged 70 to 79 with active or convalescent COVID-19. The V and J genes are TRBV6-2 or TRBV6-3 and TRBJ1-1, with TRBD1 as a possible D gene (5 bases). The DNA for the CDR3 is TGTGCCAGCAGCCGAGCTACGGGGGGCACTGAAGCTTTCTTT. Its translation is CASSRATGGTEAFF.